This TCR beta chain is from a study of shared clonotypes between healthy human individuals. Only in-frame clones appear in the TCRdb table, and some are missing; sequencing was by immunoSEQ multiplex PCR. In the table there are some 980,000 clones, 60% to 85% of which are singletons. This clone was recorded a few times. CDR3 length equals 14 residues. Trimming removed 7 bases at V and 4 bases at J, with 13 bases between. CDR1 is MNHNY and CDR2 is SVGAGI in the germline V gene (reference sequence). The source material was memory CD4+ T cells sorted from blood. Subset denoted: CD45RA-negative fraction. The J gene is TRBJ2-2, the V gene TRBV6-6; D is unresolved. This receptor was identified in a young man in good health. The CDR3 sequence is CASKEPAITGELFF. As DNA, the CDR3 is TGTGCCAGCAAGGAGCCGGCGATCACCGGGGAGCTGTTTTTT.